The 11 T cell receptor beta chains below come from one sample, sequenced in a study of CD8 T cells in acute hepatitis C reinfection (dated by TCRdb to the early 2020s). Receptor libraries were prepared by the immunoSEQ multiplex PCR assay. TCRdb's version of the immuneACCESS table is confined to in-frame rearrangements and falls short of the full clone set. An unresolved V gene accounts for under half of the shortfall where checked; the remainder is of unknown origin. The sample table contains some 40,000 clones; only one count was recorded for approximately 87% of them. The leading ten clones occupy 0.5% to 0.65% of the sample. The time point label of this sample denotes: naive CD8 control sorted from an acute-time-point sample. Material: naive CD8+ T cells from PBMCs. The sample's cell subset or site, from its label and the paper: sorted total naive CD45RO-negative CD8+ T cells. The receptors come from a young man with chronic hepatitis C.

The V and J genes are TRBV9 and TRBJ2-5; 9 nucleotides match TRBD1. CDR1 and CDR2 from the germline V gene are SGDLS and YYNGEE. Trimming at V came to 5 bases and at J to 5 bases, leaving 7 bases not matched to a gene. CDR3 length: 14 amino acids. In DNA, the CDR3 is TGTGCCAGCAGTGATACAGGGGGCACGGAGACCCAGTACTTC. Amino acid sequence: CASSDTGGTETQYF.

CDR3 loop: CASSFGRARPYEQYF. CDR3 coding DNA: TGTGCCAGCAGCTTTGGTAGGGCCAGGCCCTACGAGCAGTACTTC. The J gene is TRBJ2-7, the V gene TRBV5-6; D is unclear. CDR3 length: 15 amino acids. V lost 2 bases to trimming and J lost 2 bases, with 14 bases between them. Germline CDR1 reads SGHDT; CDR2 reads YYEEEE.

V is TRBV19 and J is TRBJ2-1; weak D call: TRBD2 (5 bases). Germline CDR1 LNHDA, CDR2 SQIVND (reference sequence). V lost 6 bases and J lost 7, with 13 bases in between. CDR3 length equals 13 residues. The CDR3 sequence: CASSQRPGNEQFF. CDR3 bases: TGTGCCAGTAGCCAGCGACCGGGGAATGAGCAGTTCTTC.

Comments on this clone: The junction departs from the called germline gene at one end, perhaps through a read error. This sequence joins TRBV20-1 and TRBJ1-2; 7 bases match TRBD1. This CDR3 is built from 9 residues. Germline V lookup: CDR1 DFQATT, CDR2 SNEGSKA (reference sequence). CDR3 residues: CSAPGTEVF. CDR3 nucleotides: TGCAGTGCTCCCGGGACAGAGGTCTTC.

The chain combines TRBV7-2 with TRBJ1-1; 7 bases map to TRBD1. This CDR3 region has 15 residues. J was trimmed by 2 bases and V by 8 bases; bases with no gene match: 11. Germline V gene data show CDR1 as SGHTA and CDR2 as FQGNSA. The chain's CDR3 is CASRRLGTANTEAFF. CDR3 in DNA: TGTGCCAGCCGCAGATTGGGGACAGCCAACACTGAAGCTTTCTTT.

CDR3 amino acids: CASSLGPGQDFYEQYF. In nucleotides, the CDR3 is TGTGCCAGCAGCTTGGGCCCGGGACAGGATTTCTACGAGCAGTACTTC. The V call is TRBV5-6, the J call TRBJ2-7; 8 positions match TRBD1. This CDR3 contains 16 residues. Looked up from germline, CDR1 is SGHDT and CDR2 is YYEEEE. V trimming: 0 bases; J trimming: 3 bases; junction bases outside the gene matches: 8.

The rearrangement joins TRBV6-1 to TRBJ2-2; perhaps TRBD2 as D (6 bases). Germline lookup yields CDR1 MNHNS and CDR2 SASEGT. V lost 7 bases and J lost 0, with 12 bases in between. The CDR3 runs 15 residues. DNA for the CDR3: TGTGCCAGCATTGAGTCGGGAGCGAACACCGGGGAGCTGTTTTTT. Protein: CASIESGANTGELFF.

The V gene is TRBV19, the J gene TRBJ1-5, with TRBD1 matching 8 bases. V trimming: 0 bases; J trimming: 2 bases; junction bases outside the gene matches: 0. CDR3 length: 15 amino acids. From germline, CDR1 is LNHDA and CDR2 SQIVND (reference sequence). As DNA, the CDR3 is TGTGCCAGTAGTATAGAGGACAGGGGCAATCAGCCCCAGCATTTT. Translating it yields CASSIEDRGNQPQHF.

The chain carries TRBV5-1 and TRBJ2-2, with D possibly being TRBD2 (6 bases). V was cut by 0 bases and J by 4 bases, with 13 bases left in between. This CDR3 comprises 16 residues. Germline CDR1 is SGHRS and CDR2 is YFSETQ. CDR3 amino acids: CASSLGTSLSTGELFF. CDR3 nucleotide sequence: TGCGCCAGCAGCTTGGGTACTAGCCTCTCCACCGGGGAGCTGTTTTTT.

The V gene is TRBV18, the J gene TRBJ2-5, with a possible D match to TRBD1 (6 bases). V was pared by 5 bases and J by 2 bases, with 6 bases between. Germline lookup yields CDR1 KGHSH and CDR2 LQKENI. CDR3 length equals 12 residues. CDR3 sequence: CASSGQQETQYF. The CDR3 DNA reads TGTGCCAGCTCAGGACAGCAAGAGACCCAGTACTTC.

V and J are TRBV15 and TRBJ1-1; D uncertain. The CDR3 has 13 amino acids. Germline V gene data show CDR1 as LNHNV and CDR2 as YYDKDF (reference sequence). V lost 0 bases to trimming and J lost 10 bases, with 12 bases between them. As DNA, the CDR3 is TGTGCCACCAGCAGAGACCCATTGGAGGCAGCTTTCTTT. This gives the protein CATSRDPLEAAFF.